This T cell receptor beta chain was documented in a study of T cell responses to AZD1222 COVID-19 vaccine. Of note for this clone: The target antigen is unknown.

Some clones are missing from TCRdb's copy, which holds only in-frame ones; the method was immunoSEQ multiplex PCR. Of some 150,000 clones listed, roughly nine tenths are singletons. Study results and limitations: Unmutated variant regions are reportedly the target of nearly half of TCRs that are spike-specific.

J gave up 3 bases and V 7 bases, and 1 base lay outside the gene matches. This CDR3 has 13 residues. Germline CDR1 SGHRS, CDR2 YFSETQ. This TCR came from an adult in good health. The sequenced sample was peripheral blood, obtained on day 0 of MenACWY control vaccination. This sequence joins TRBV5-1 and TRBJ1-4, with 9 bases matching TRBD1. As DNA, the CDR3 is TGCGCCAGCCGGACAGGGGCTAATGAAAAACTGTTTTTT. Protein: CASRTGANEKLFF.